This TCR beta chain was profiled in a study of T-cell reconstitution after alpha-beta-depleted transplantation in children. The CDR3 is made up of 15 amino acids. V shed 6 bases and J shed 13 bases, with 22 bases lying between them. Germline V gene data show CDR1 as MDHEN and CDR2 as SYDVKM. Construction of the TCRbeta library involved unique molecular identifiers. TCRdb re-called the PCR reads through MiXCR, storing one row per CDR3 protein. The sample yields 450,000 to 700,000 distinct CDR3 sequences, roughly 30% seen once. In this sample, this clonotype turned up a few times. The clonotype was recovered from a boy less than two years old with Wiskott-Aldrich syndrome, due to receive a stem cell transplant. The J gene is TRBJ1-6, the V gene TRBV28, with D uncertain. The sample here was PBMCs, taken before TCRalphabeta/CD19-depleted stem cell transplant. The CDR3 loop reads CASSPPAAFVAPLHF. The CDR3 DNA reads TGTGCCAGCAGCCCTCCCGCGGCATTTGTGGCTCCCCTCCACTTT.